The clone carrying this T cell receptor (beta chain) has only one observation. Patients got ipilimumab 1 mg/kg beginning 14 to 28 days post-transplant. Patients got 3 mg/kg IV nivolumab weeks 1, 4, 7, 10, then biweekly through week 26. Sequenced by immunoSEQ multiplex PCR; TCRdb stores in-frame clones only, minus some. Among 20,000 to 30,000 clones listed, roughly 84% were seen once. This specimen comes from a study of ipilimumab plus nivolumab after autologous stem cell transplantation. Overall study context: The DLBCL group included primary refractory and relapsed cases.

This TCR came from a male donor with diffuse large B-cell lymphoma. This specimen consisted of PBMCs, obtained in a trial of ipilimumab plus nivolumab as post-transplant consolidation.

The CDR3 DNA sequence: TGCGCCAGCAGCTTGGTGGGGCTCTGGGAGCAGTACTTC. Residues: CASSLVGLWEQYF. The chain employs TRBV5-1 and TRBJ2-7, with D possibly being TRBD1 (5 bases). V shed 0 bases and J shed 7 bases, with 11 bases lying between them. The CDR3 sequence is 13 residues long. In germline, CDR1 is SGHRS, CDR2 YFSETQ.